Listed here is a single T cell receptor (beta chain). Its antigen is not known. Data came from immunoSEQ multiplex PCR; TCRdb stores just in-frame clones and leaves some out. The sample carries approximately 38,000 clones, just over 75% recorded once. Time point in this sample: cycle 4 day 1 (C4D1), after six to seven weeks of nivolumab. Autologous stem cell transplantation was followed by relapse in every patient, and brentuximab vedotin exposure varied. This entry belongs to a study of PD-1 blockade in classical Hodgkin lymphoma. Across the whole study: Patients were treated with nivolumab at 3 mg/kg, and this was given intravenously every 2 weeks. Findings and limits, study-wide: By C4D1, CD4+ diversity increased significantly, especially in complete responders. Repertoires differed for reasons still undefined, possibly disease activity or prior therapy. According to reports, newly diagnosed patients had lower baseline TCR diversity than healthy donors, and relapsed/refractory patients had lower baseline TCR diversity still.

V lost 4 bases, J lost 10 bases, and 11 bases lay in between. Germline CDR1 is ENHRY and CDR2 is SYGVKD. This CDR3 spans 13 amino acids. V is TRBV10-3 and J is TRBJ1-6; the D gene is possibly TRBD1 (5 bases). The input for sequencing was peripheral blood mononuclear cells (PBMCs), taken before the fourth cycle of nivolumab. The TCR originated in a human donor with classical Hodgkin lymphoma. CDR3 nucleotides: TGTGCCATCAGTGGGGGGGGGAACTCACCCCTCCACTTT. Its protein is CAISGGGNSPLHF.